Below, one T cell receptor (beta chain) is given with its context. Its antigen is still unknown. The data are from a study of shared clonotypes between healthy human individuals. Study-wide results and limits: The four-donor shared clonotypes exceeded non-shared clonotypes in generation probability, with non-shared ones scoring lower.

Germline lookup yields CDR1 MNHEY and CDR2 SMNVEV (reference sequence). This CDR3 has 15 amino acids. Trimming pared 6 bases from V and 0 bases from J, leaving 12 bases between. How the authors handled the data: Junction-only immunoSEQ data arrived without quality scores, meaning filtering differed. Repertoires were generated with immunoSEQ multiplex PCR, while TCRdb's copy carries only in-frame clones and drops some. V, J and clone size were drawn from that table, and D and trimming were deduced from the DNA. The sample consists of 2 million to 2.5 million clones, roughly 91% of them appearing once. In the naive CD8 group, cells lacked CD45RO and were positively selected for CCR7, so terminally differentiated effector memory CD45RA+ cells were left out.

Material: naive CD8+ T cells from PBMCs. The receptor comes from a man aged 18 to 35 in good health. Some clones in this sample may be carry-over from other donors' samples. The J gene is TRBJ1-3, the V gene TRBV27; a weak D match, TRBD1 (5 bases). Here the CDR3 reads CASSQGPHSGNTIYF. DNA for the CDR3: TGTGCCAGCAGCCAGGGCCCTCACTCTGGAAACACCATATATTTT.